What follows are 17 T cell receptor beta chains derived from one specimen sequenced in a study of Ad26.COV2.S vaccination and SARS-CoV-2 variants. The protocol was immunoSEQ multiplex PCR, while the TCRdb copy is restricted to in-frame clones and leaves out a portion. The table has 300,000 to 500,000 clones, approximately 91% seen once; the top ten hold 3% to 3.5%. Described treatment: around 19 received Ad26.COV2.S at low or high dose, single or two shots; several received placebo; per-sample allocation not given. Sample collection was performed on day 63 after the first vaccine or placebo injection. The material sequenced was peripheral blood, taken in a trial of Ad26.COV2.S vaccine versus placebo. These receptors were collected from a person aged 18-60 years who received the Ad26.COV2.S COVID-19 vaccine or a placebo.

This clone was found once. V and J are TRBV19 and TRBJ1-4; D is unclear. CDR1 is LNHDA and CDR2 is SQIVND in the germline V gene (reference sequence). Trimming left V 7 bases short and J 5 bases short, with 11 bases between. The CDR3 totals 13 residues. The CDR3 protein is CASNGGSNEKLFF. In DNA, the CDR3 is TGTGCCAGTAATGGAGGTTCGAATGAAAAACTGTTTTTT.

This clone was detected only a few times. The CDR3 here is CATPAEEASGNYGYTF. For the CDR3, the DNA is TGTGCCACCCCCGCCGAGGAGGCCTCAGGGAACTATGGCTACACCTTC. This chain links TRBV19 with TRBJ1-2; D perhaps matches TRBD1 (5 bases). The CDR3 extends over 16 amino acids. Germline assignment: CDR1 LNHDA and CDR2 SQIVND (reference sequence). Trimming cost V 10 bases and J 2 bases, with 23 bases left between them.

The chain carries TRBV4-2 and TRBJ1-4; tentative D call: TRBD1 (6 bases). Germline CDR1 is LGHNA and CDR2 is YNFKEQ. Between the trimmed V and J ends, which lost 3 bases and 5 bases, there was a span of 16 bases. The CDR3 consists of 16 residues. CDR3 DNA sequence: TGTGCCAGCAGCCACGTTGTCCGGGGGGGCAATGAAAAACTGTTTTTT. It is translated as CASSHVVRGGNEKLFF.

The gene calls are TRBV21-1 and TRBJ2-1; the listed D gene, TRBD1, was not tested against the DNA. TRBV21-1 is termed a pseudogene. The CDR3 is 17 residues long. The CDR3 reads CASSKVARDSEHNEQFF. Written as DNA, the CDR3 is TGTGCCAGCAGCAAAGTAGCCCGGGACAGCGAACACAATGAGCAGTTCTTC.

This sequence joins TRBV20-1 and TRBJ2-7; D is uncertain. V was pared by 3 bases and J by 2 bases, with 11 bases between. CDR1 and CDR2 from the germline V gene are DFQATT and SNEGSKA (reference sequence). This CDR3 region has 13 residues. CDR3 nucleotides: TGCAGTGCTAGTTCCAGGAGAACCTACGAGCAGTACTTC. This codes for CSASSRRTYEQYF.

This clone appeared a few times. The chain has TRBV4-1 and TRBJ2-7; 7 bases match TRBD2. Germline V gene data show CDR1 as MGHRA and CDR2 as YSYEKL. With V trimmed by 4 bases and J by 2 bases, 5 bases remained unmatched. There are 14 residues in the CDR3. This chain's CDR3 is CASSRLGTTYEQYF. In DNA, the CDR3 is TGCGCCAGCAGCCGTCTCGGGACTACCTACGAGCAGTACTTC.

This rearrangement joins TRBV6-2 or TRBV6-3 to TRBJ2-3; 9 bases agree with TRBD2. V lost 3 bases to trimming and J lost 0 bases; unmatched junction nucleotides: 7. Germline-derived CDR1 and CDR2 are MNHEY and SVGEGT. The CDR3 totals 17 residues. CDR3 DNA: TGTGCCAGCAGTTATGGGCTAGCGGGAAGTAGCACAGATACGCAGTATTTT. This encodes CASSYGLAGSSTDTQYF.

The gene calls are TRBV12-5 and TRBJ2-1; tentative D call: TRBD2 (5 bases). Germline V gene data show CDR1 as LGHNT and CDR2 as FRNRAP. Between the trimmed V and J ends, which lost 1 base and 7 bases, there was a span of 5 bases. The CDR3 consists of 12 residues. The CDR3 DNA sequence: TGTGCTAGTGGTTTGGGGAGGAATGAGCAGTTCTTC. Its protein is CASGLGRNEQFF. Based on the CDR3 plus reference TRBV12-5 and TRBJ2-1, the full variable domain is DARVTQTPRHKVTEMGQEVTMRCQPILGHNTVFWYRQTMMQGLELLAYFRNRAPLDDSGMPKDRFSAEMPDATLATLKIQPSEPRDSAVYFCASGLGRNEQFFGPGTRLTVL.

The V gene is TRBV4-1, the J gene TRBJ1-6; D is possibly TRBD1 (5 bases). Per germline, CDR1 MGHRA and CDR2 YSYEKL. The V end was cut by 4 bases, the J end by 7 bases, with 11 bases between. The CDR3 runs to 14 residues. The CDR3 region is CASSPGAWNSPLHF. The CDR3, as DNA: TGCGCCAGCAGCCCCGGGGCGTGGAATTCACCCCTCCACTTT.

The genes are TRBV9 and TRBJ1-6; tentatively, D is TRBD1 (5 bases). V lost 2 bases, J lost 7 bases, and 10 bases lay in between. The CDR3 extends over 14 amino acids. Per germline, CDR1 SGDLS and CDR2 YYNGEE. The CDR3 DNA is TGTGCCAGCAGCGTGGGGGGATGGAATTCACCCCTCCACTTT. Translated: CASSVGGWNSPLHF.

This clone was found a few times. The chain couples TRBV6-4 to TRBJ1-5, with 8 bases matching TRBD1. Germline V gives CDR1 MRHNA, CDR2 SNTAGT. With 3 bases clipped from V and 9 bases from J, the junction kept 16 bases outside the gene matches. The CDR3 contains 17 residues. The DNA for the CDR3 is TGTGCCAGCAGTGATCCCTCGGACAGGGAGCTCTATGGGCCCCAGCATTTT. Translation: CASSDPSDRELYGPQHF.

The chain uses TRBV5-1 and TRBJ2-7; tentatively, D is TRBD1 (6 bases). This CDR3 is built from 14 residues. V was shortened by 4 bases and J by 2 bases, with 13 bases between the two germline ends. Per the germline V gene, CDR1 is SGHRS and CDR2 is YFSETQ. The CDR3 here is CASSQQGITYEQYF. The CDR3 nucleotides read TGCGCCAGCAGCCAACAGGGAATAACCTACGAGCAGTACTTC. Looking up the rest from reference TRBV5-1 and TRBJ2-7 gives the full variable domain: KAGVTQTPRYLIKTRGQQVTLSCSPISGHRSVSWYQQTPGQGLQFLFEYFSETQRNKGNFPGRFSGRQFSNSRSEMNVSTLELGDSALYLCASSQQGITYEQYFGPGTRLTVT.

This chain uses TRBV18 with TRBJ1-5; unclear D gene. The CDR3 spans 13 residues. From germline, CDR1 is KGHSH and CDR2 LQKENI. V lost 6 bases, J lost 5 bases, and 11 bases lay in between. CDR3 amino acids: CASSDVWDQPQHF. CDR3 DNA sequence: TGTGCCAGCTCCGACGTTTGGGATCAGCCCCAGCATTTT.

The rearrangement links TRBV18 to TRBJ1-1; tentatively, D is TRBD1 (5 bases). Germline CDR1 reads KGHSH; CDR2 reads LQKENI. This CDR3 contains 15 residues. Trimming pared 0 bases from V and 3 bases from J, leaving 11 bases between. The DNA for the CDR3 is TGTGCCAGCTCACCACCCCACGGGGGGGACACTGAAGCTTTCTTT. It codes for CASSPPHGGDTEAFF.

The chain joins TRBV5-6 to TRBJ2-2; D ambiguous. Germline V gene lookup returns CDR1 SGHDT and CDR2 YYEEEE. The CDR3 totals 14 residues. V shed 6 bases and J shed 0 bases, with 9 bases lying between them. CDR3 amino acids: CASTPRTNTGELFF. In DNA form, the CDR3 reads TGTGCCAGCACCCCCCGAACGAACACCGGGGAGCTGTTTTTT.

The CDR3 bases are TGTGCCAGCCGGGGGCCGAGTGAAAAACTGTTTTTT. Translating gives CASRGPSEKLFF. This rearrangement joins TRBV2 to TRBJ1-4; D is possibly TRBD1 (6 bases). The germline gives CDR1 SNHLY, CDR2 FYNNEI. This CDR3 has 12 residues. Trimming pared 8 bases from V and 7 bases from J, leaving 11 bases between.

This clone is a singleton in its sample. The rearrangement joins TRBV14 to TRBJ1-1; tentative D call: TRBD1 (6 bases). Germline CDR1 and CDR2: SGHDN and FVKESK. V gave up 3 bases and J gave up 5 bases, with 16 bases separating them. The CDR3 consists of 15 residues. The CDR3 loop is CASSHDRGARTEAFF. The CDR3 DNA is TGTGCCAGCAGCCATGATAGGGGGGCGAGGACTGAAGCTTTCTTT.